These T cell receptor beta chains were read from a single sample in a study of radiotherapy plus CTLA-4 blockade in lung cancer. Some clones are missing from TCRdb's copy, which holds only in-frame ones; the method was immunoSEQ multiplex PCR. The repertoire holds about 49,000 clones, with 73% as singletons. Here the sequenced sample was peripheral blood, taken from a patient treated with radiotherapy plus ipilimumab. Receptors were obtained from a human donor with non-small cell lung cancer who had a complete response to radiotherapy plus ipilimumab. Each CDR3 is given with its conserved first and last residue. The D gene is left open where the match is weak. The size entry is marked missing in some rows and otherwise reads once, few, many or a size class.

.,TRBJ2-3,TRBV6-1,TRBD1,TGTGCCAGCAGTGAACCCCCCGGGACAGGGTCAGATACGCAGTATTTT,CASSEPPGTGSDTQYF
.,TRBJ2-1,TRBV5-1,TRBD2,TGCGCCAGCAGCTTGGGGACTAGCGGGGGGCAGGGTGAGCAGTTCTTC,CASSLGTSGGQGEQFF
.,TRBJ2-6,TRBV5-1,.,TGCGCCAGCAGCTTGGAGGCGGGGACCGGGGCCAACGTCCTGACTTTC,CASSLEAGTGANVLTF
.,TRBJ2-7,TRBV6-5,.,TGTGCCAGCAGTTACACCTACAGGATCGGGGGCGAGCAGTACTTC,CASSYTYRIGGEQYF
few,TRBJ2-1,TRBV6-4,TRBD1,TGTGCCAGCAGTTACCGACAGGGTGCGAATGAGCAGTTCTTC,CASSYRQGANEQFF
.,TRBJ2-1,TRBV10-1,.,TGCGCCAGCAGTGAGTCGACCCCGGGATACAATGAGCAGTTCTTC,CASSESTPGYNEQFF
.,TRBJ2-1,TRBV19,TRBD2,TGTGCCAGTAGTCCTAGCGGGGCCCCCTCCTACAATGAGCAGTTCTTC,CASSPSGAPSYNEQFF
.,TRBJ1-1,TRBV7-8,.,TGTGCCAGCAGCCGACGACAGTCGAACACTGAAGCTTTCTTT,CASSRRQSNTEAFF
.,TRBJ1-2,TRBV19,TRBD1,TGTGCCAGTAGTATAGGAGGACCCGCGGGACAGGGGGCCACCCGCTATGGCTACACCTTC,CASSIGGPAGQGATRYGYTF
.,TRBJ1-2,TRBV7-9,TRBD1,TGTGCCAGCAGCCGGGACAGGGGGCCCGGAGGCTACACCTTC,CASSRDRGPGGYTF
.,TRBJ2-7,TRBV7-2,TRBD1,TGTGCCAGCAGCGACAGGGGGCAATTGTCCTACGAGCAGTACTTC,CASSDRGQLSYEQYF
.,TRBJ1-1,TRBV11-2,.,TGTGCCAGCAGCTTAGATTTTACAGGGAACACTGAAGCTTTCTTT,CASSLDFTGNTEAFF
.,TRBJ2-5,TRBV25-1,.,TGTGCCAGCAGTCCCGGTGGGAGGTGGACCCAGTACTTC,CASSPGGRWTQYF
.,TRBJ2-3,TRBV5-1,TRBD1,TGCGCCACCAGAAAAGGGACAGGGGCCACAGATACGCAGTATTTT,CATRKGTGATDTQYF
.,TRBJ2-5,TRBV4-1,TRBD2,TGCGCCAGCAGCCAAGATGTGCTAGCGGGAGGACCGAGACAAGAGACCCAGTACTTC,CASSQDVLAGGPRQETQYF
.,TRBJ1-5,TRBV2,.,TGTGCCAGCAGCGAGGGGGGGAGAAATCAGCCCCAGCATTTT,CASSEGGRNQPQHF
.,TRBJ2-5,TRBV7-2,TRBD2,TGTGCCAGCAGCTTAGCGCCGTCCGGGACTAGCGGGCCACAAGAGACCCAGTACTTC,CASSLAPSGTSGPQETQYF
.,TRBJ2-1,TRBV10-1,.,TGCGCCAGCAGTGAGACAGGGAGAAATGAGCAGTTCTTC,CASSETGRNEQFF
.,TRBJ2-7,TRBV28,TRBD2,TGTGCCAGCAGTTTGCCGGGGCGTTTTGGGACTAGCGGGAGCTACGAGCAGTACTTC,CASSLPGRFGTSGSYEQYF
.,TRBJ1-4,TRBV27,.,TGTGCCAGCAGTTTTAAGGGGGATGAAAAACTGTTTTTT,CASSFKGDEKLFF
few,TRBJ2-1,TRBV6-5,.,TGTGCCAGCAGTTACTCGACGGGTAATGAGCAGTTCTTC,CASSYSTGNEQFF
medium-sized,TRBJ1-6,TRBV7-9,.,TGTGCCAGCAGCATAGTCTCGGGGAGGTTGAATTCACCCCTCCACTTT,CASSIVSGRLNSPLHF
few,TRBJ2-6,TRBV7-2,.,TGTGCCAGCAGCCCAAGAGGGGGATCTGGGGCCAACGTCCTGACTTTC,CASSPRGGSGANVLTF
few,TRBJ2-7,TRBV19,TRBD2,TGTGCCAGTAGTATAGGACTAGCGGGTTACTACGAGCAGTACTTC,CASSIGLAGYYEQYF
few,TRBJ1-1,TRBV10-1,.,TGCGCCACCTCCGCGGACAGCAACACTGAAGCTTTCTTT,CATSADSNTEAFF
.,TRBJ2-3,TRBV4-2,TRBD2,TGTGCCAGCAGCCAGGCGGGGACTAGCGGGAGGAGGCCAGATACGCAGTATTTT,CASSQAGTSGRRPDTQYF
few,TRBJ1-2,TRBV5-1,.,TGCGCCAGCAGCTCTACAGGGAACTATGGCTACACCTTC,CASSSTGNYGYTF
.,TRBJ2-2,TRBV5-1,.,TGCGCCAGCAGCTTGGCCGCGACACACACCGGGGAGCTGTTTTTT,CASSLAATHTGELFF
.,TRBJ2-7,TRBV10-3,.,TGTGCCATCAGTGACCAGGGGGGTCCGGTGGAGCAGTACTTC,CAISDQGGPVEQYF
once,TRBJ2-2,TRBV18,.,TGTGCCAGCTCAGAGTACAGGGCGACGAACACCGGGGAGCTGTTTTTT,CASSEYRATNTGELFF
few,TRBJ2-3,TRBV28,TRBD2,TGTGCCAGCAGTGTGGGGACTAGCGGGAGTTACACGCAGTATTTT,CASSVGTSGSYTQYF
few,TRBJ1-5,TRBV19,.,TGTGCCAGTAGTATGTGGAGGATCCTGGATGGGACCCAGCATTTT,CASSMWRILDGTQHF
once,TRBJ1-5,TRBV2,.,TGTGCCAGCAGCCGAGGTCAGCCCCAGCATTTT,CASSRGQPQHF
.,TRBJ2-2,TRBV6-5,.,TGTGCCAGCACTAAGGGGCGGAACACCGGGGAGCTGTTTTTT,CASTKGRNTGELFF
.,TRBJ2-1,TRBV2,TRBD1,TGTGCCAGCAGTGAACCAACAGGGGGCAAAGAAAATGAGCAGTTCTTC,CASSEPTGGKENEQFF
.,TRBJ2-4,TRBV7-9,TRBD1,TGTGCCAGCAGCACCCCGGGACAGCTAGCCAAAAACATTCAGTACTTC,CASSTPGQLAKNIQYF
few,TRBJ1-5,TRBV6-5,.,TGTGCCAGCAGCCGGACGGAGGGCAATCAGCCCCAGCATTTT,CASSRTEGNQPQHF
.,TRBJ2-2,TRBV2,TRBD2,TGTGCCAGCAGTTTTGTAGCGGGGGGCACCGGGGAGCTGTTTTTT,CASSFVAGGTGELFF
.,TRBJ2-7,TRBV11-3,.,TGTGCCAGCAGCCCTACGGGGTCCCCCGAGCAGTACTTC,CASSPTGSPEQYF
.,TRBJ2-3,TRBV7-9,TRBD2,TGTGCCAGCGGGACGCGGGGGGGCCGGGTTGGGGCAGATACGCAGTATTTT,CASGTRGGRVGADTQYF
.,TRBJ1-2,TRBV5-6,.,TGTGCCAGCAGCCCCCAGGGTTTCGTCTATGGCTACACCTTC,CASSPQGFVYGYTF
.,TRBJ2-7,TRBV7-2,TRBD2,TGTGCCAGCAGCTTAGGACTAGCGGGGGGCGGGCAGTACTTC,CASSLGLAGGGQYF
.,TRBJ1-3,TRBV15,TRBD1,TGTGCCACCAGAGGGACAGCGGCTTACACCATATATTTT,CATRGTAAYTIYF
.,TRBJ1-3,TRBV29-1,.,TGCAGCGTTGAATTGCCCCCAGGGCGATACGGGTCTGGAAACACCATATATTTT,CSVELPPGRYGSGNTIYF
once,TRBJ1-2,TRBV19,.,TGTGCCAGTAGTATGAGGCGGCAGGGCTTACACTATGGCTACACCTTC,CASSMRRQGLHYGYTF
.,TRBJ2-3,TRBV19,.,TGTGCCAGTAGCGTGTTAATTAGCACAGATACGCAGTATTTT,CASSVLISTDTQYF
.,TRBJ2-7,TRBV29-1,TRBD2,TGCAGCGTTGTGACTAGCGGGGGCTACGAGCAGTACTTC,CSVVTSGGYEQYF
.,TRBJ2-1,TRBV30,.,TGTGCCTGGAGTGTACGTCGGGGATCTGAGCAGTTCTTC,CAWSVRRGSEQFF
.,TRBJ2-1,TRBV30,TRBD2,TGTGCCTGGAGTGGGGGGGGGACTAGCGATGCCTCGACCTACAATGAGCAGTTCTTC,CAWSGGGTSDASTYNEQFF
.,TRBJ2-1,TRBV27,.,TGTGCCAGCAGTTTACCGGGACAACCTTACAATGAGCAGTTCTTC,CASSLPGQPYNEQFF
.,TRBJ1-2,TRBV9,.,TGTGCCAGCAGCGAAATTGGACAGTCCTATGGCTACACCTTC,CASSEIGQSYGYTF
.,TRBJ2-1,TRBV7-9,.,TGTGCCAGCAGTCTTCGGGAAAGCTCCTACAATGAGCAGTTCTTC,CASSLRESSYNEQFF
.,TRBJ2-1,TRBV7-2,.,TGTGCCAGCAGCCTCGAGGTGAGGGTTATGGAAGAGCAGTTCTTC,CASSLEVRVMEEQFF
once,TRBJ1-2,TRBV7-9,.,TGTGCCAGCAGCTCCACTGAGAGATATGGCTACACCTTC,CASSSTERYGYTF
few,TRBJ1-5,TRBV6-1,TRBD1,TGTGCCAGCAGCCCGCTGTGGACAGGGGAACAGCCCCAGCATTTT,CASSPLWTGEQPQHF
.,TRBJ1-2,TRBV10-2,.,TGCGCCAGCAGTGAGTCGAGGTCTGGCGGGGGCTACACCTTC,CASSESRSGGGYTF
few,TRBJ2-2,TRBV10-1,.,TGCGCCAGCAGTGAAGTAGTCGGAGGGGATTCGATCACCGGGGAGCTGTTTTTT,CASSEVVGGDSITGELFF
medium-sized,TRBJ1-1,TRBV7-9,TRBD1,TGTGCCAGCAGTTCGGGACAGGAAAACACTGAAGCTTTCTTT,CASSSGQENTEAFF
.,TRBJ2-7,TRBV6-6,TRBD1,TGTGCCAGCACAGGGACAGCGGCTCCTGCCGAGCAGTACTTC,CASTGTAAPAEQYF
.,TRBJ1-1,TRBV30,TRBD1,TGTGCCTGGAGTGTGACAGGGGGTAACACTGAAGCTTTCTTT,CAWSVTGGNTEAFF